These T cell receptor beta chains were read from a single sample in a study of blood T cell repertoires in COVID-19. The protocol was immunoSEQ multiplex PCR, while the TCRdb copy is restricted to in-frame clones and leaves out a portion. The sample has about 190,000 clones, approximately 79% seen once. Sequenced: peripheral blood. The receptor set was obtained from a woman aged 50 to 65 with acute or convalescent COVID-19. CDR3s include the opening cysteine and the closing phenylalanine or tryptophan. A D gene is named only where the DNA matches it firmly. Expanded clones are given a class, and other clones once, few, many or no size at all.

size: -
J: TRBJ1-2
V: TRBV28
D: -
DNA: TGTGCCAGCAGTACTCCGGGGGACCGACTACCCCCCCACTATGGCTACACCTTC
CDR3: CASSTPGDRLPPHYGYTF

size: once
J: TRBJ2-3
V: TRBV30
D: -
DNA: TGTGCCTGGAGTGTGGCGGGCACAGATACGCAGTATTTT
CDR3: CAWSVAGTDTQYF

size: -
J: TRBJ2-7
V: TRBV9
D: TRBD2
DNA: TGTGCCAGCAGCGTAGGAGGTAGCGGGGGGTACGAGCAGTACTTC
CDR3: CASSVGGSGGYEQYF

size: -
J: TRBJ1-2
V: TRBV18
D: TRBD1
DNA: TGTGCCAGCTCACATCCGGGACAGGGGGATTATGGCTACACCTTC
CDR3: CASSHPGQGDYGYTF

size: -
J: TRBJ2-2
V: TRBV19
D: -
DNA: TGTGCCAGTAGTATGGCCCCGGACTGGCACCGGGAGCTGTTTTTT
CDR3: CASSMAPDWHRELFF

size: -
J: TRBJ1-3
V: TRBV19
D: -
DNA: TGTGCCACCTCAATCTCCTCGCGCGGAAACACCATATATTTT
CDR3: CATSISSRGNTIYF

size: -
J: TRBJ2-3
V: TRBV19
D: -
DNA: TGTGCCAGTAGGAGGGACTCAGATACGCAGTATTTT
CDR3: CASRRDSDTQYF

size: -
J: TRBJ2-2
V: TRBV5-1
D: -
DNA: TGCGCCAGCAGCTTGGCTAGATCCGGGGAGCTGTTTTTT
CDR3: CASSLARSGELFF

size: -
J: TRBJ2-2
V: TRBV18
D: -
DNA: TGTGCCAGCTCACCCAAGAGGGTCACGAACACCGGGGAGCTGTTTTTT
CDR3: CASSPKRVTNTGELFF

size: -
J: TRBJ1-1
V: TRBV30
D: -
DNA: TGTGCCTGGAGTGCAGGGAGGGGGAACACTGAAGCTTTCTTT
CDR3: CAWSAGRGNTEAFF

size: -
J: TRBJ1-2
V: TRBV5-6
D: TRBD1
DNA: TGTGCCAGCAGGATACAGGGGATCTATGGCTACACCTTC
CDR3: CASRIQGIYGYTF

size: -
J: TRBJ2-3
V: TRBV15
D: -
DNA: TGTGCCACCAGCAGTGGTAGCAGTATAAGCACAGATACGCAGTATTTT
CDR3: CATSSGSSISTDTQYF

size: -
J: TRBJ1-5
V: TRBV19
D: -
DNA: TGTGCCAGTAGTCCAGACAGTGTTAATCAGCCCCAGCATTTT
CDR3: CASSPDSVNQPQHF

size: -
J: TRBJ1-2
V: TRBV30
D: -
DNA: TGTGCCTGGAAAGGGGTTCTGAGTTGCACCTTC
CDR3: CAWKGVLSCTF

size: -
J: TRBJ1-2
V: TRBV9
D: -
DNA: TGTGCCAGCAGCTTACAGAATACGCTTAACTATGGCTACACCTTC
CDR3: CASSLQNTLNYGYTF

size: -
J: TRBJ2-7
V: TRBV18
D: -
DNA: TGTGCCAGCTCACAATCAGCGGGCTTTGCCTCCTACGAGCAGTACTTC
CDR3: CASSQSAGFASYEQYF

size: -
J: TRBJ1-2
V: TRBV4-3
D: TRBD1
DNA: TGCGCCAGCAGCCAGGGGACAGGGGGCGCTAAGGTGGATGGCTACACCTTC
CDR3: CASSQGTGGAKVDGYTF

size: once
J: TRBJ2-1
V: TRBV5-4
D: TRBD2
DNA: TGTGCCAGCAACGATGGACTAGGCGAGCAGTTCTTC
CDR3: CASNDGLGEQFF

size: once
J: TRBJ2-7
V: TRBV5-4
D: -
DNA: TGTGCCAGCAGTCCGAGAGGCGACGAGCAGTACTTC
CDR3: CASSPRGDEQYF

size: -
J: TRBJ2-7
V: TRBV7-2
D: -
DNA: TGTGCCAGCAGCTCCTTCGGGCAGGGGCCCTACGAGCAGTACTTC
CDR3: CASSSFGQGPYEQYF

size: once
J: TRBJ1-2
V: TRBV28
D: TRBD1
DNA: TGTGCCAGCAGCCGACCGGGACAGGTGAACTATGGCTACACCTTC
CDR3: CASSRPGQVNYGYTF

size: -
J: TRBJ2-1
V: TRBV5-1
D: TRBD1
DNA: TGCGCCAGCAAACACAGGGGAGAAACCTACAATGAGCAGTTCTTC
CDR3: CASKHRGETYNEQFF

size: -
J: TRBJ2-3
V: TRBV10-3
D: TRBD2
DNA: TGTGCCACCAAAGCGGGGGGCAGCGCAGATACGCAGTATTTT
CDR3: CATKAGGSADTQYF

size: -
J: TRBJ2-1
V: TRBV5-6
D: TRBD2
DNA: TGTGCCAGCAGCGACCGAACTAGCGGGAGGGCCCATGAGCAGTTCTTC
CDR3: CASSDRTSGRAHEQFF

size: -
J: TRBJ1-1
V: TRBV30
D: -
DNA: TGTGCCTTTTCACGAGGAACCACTGAAGCTTTCTTT
CDR3: CAFSRGTTEAFF

size: once
J: TRBJ2-2
V: TRBV5-1
D: TRBD1
DNA: TGCGCCAGCAGCGCCGGACAGGGTGTAGGCACCGGGGAGCTGTTTTTT
CDR3: CASSAGQGVGTGELFF

size: few
J: TRBJ1-1
V: TRBV12-3/TRBV12-4
D: -
DNA: TGTGCCAGCATCAGAACTGAAGCTTTCTTT
CDR3: CASIRTEAFF

size: -
J: TRBJ2-3
V: TRBV27
D: -
DNA: TGTGCCAGCAGTTTTACCCGGGACATCCCTGCCCGCACAGATACGCAGTATTTT
CDR3: CASSFTRDIPARTDTQYF

size: once
J: TRBJ1-5
V: TRBV29-1
D: -
DNA: TGCAGCGTTGAATTGGGGGGGCAGGGGCCCCAGCATTTT
CDR3: CSVELGGQGPQHF

size: once
J: TRBJ1-1
V: TRBV19
D: -
DNA: TGTGCCAGTAGTATTAACAGGGTTCCCATAAACACTGAAGCTTTCTTT
CDR3: CASSINRVPINTEAFF

size: -
J: TRBJ1-1
V: TRBV5-1
D: TRBD1
DNA: TGCGCCAGCAGCACCCGGACAGGCGGGACTGAAGCTTTCTTT
CDR3: CASSTRTGGTEAFF

size: few
J: TRBJ2-5
V: TRBV14
D: TRBD2
DNA: TGTGCCAGCAGCCCGACTAGCGGGAAAGAGACCCAGTACTTC
CDR3: CASSPTSGKETQYF

size: -
J: TRBJ2-3
V: TRBV19
D: TRBD2
DNA: TGTGCCAGTAGTACCCCGGGACTAGCCCTCGGGGCAGATACGCAGTATTTT
CDR3: CASSTPGLALGADTQYF

size: -
J: TRBJ2-7
V: TRBV4-1
D: -
DNA: TGCGCCAGCAGCCCCTACACTGCGGTGGGCTCCTACGAGCAGTACTTC
CDR3: CASSPYTAVGSYEQYF

size: -
J: TRBJ1-6
V: TRBV6-5
D: -
DNA: TGTGCCAGCAGGCAGGGCGCTAATTCACCCCTCCACTTT
CDR3: CASRQGANSPLHF

size: -
J: TRBJ2-1
V: TRBV27
D: TRBD2
DNA: TGTGCCAGCAGCGACTCGGGACTAGCGCTGTTCTTC
CDR3: CASSDSGLALFF

size: -
J: TRBJ1-2
V: TRBV19
D: TRBD1
DNA: TGTGCCAGTAGTGCCTCCGGGACAGGCCACTATGGCTACACCTTC
CDR3: CASSASGTGHYGYTF

size: few
J: TRBJ1-6
V: TRBV2
D: -
DNA: TGTGCCAGCAGCGCTAATCAGGGGACCTCCTATAATTCACCCCTCCACTTT
CDR3: CASSANQGTSYNSPLHF

size: -
J: TRBJ2-1
V: TRBV6-5
D: TRBD1
DNA: TGTGCCAGCCGAGACAGGGATTACAACAATGAGCAGTTCTTC
CDR3: CASRDRDYNNEQFF

size: once
J: TRBJ1-1
V: TRBV7-2
D: -
DNA: TGTGCCAGCAGCAACCTAAACACTGAAGCTTTCTTT
CDR3: CASSNLNTEAFF